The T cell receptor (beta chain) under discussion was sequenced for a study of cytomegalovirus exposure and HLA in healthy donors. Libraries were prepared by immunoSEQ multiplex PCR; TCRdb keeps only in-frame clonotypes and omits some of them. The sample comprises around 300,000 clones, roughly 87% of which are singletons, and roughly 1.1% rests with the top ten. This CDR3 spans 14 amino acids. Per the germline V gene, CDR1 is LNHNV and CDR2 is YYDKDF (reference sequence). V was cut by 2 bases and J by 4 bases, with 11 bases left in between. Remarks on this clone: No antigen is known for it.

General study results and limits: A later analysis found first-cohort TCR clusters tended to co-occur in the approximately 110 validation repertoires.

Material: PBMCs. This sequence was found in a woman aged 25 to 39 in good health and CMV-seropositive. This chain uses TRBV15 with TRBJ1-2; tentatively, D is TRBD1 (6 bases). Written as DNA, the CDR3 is TGTGCCACCAGCAGAAAACAGGGTGGCTATGGCTACACCTTC. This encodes CATSRKQGGYGYTF.